Listed below are T cell receptor beta chains from one sample, sequenced in a study of T cell repertoires in ileal Crohn's disease. Assay used: immunoSEQ multiplex PCR; TCRdb lists only in-frame clones, some missing. Among roughly 13,000 clones, 70% to 90% were seen once, and the ten largest hold approximately 17%. The material sequenced was ileal tissue. All receptors derive from an adult with Crohn's disease. The CDR3 runs from the conserved cysteine through the conserved F or W. Each record gives: J gene, V gene, CDR3 protein.

TRBJ2-3 TRBV6-1 CASSETSGTTDTQYF
TRBJ1-5 TRBV30 CAWSGGEVNSNQPQHF
TRBJ2-1 TRBV5-1 CASSVTSGGKFF
TRBJ2-2 TRBV28 CASSFTTNTGELFF
TRBJ2-7 TRBV4-2 CASSPYPTDYEQYF
TRBJ2-5 TRBV29-1 CSVGGQGETQYF
TRBJ1-2 TRBV2 CANTGQWGGYTF
TRBJ2-5 TRBV7-9 CASSLAGSKETQYF
TRBJ2-2 TRBV30 CAWNAWQATGELFF
TRBJ1-4 TRBV6-1 CASSELLGQGDEKLFF
TRBJ1-2 TRBV28 CASSLEGYGYTF
TRBJ2-5 TRBV6-1 CASSDNSGGDETQYF
TRBJ1-5 TRBV19 CASSPGGGSNQPQHF
TRBJ1-2 TRBV28 CASITAGGRGYGYTF
TRBJ2-5 TRBV6-1 CASSEITGGIRETQYF
- TRBV11-2 CASSSGTKTYEQYF
TRBJ2-5 TRBV19 CASRSSGSAETQYF
TRBJ1-2 TRBV2 CAGTGTGIYGYTF
TRBJ1-4 TRBV12-5 CASGLWSWAPLEKLFF
TRBJ2-7 TRBV6-4 CASSLAGGGRFSYEQYF
TRBJ2-1 TRBV7-2 CASSLVFGTRNEQFF
TRBJ1-2 TRBV11-2 CASSLGVGNGGYTF
TRBJ2-7 TRBV11-2 CASSPQAGLSYEQYF
TRBJ2-7 TRBV25-1 CAIGTGTYEQYF
TRBJ1-2 TRBV19 CASSIESSADGYTF
TRBJ1-1 TRBV15 CATRKDRANTEAFF
TRBJ2-1 TRBV19 CASQGHYSYNEQFF
TRBJ2-3 TRBV6-5 CASSYSRRSHTDTQYF
TRBJ2-7 TRBV4-1 CASSQVLSQGYEQYF
TRBJ2-7 TRBV5-6 CASSDPGQGRYEQYF
TRBJ1-1 TRBV5-6 CASSWGGVTEAFF
TRBJ2-1 TRBV18 CASSPRTTTLYNEQFF
TRBJ1-5 TRBV12-5 CASARDTNQPQHF
TRBJ1-2 TRBV30 CAWRYRGTYGYTF
TRBJ2-2 TRBV5-1 CASSTGGGTGELFF
TRBJ2-2 TRBV5-1 CASSSGLGVGNTGELFF
TRBJ2-7 TRBV29-1 CSVRQGSYEQYF
TRBJ2-7 TRBV5-1 CASSSSGGYEQYF
TRBJ2-5 TRBV13 CASSSPGGETQYF
TRBJ2-7 TRBV4-3 CASSQSPPGTGAYEQYF
TRBJ2-1 TRBV30 CAWTPGLLPDEQFF
TRBJ1-1 TRBV4-2 CASSSGQGNTEAFF
TRBJ2-7 TRBV27 CASSPLAGDLYEQYF
TRBJ2-7 TRBV6-5 CASRKDRGQYEQYF
TRBJ1-5 TRBV30 CAWSAGRVGNQPQHF